This entry lists 20 T cell receptor beta chains sequenced from one sample in a study of blood T cell repertoires in COVID-19. Sequenced by immunoSEQ multiplex PCR; TCRdb stores in-frame clones only, minus some. The top ten clones hold about 2.2% of a sample with approximately 94,000 clones, about nine tenths of them seen once. The sequencing input was peripheral blood. The receptors stem from a man over 45 with active COVID-19.

The chain uses TRBV6-4 and TRBJ2-1; TRBD2 agrees at 11 bases. The junction had 5 bases not matched to a gene; V was cut back by 3 bases and J by 7 bases. Germline-derived CDR1 and CDR2 are MRHNA and SNTAGT. This CDR3 has 15 residues. The CDR3 DNA sequence: TGTGCCAGCAGTGAACTAGCGGGAGCGGAAAATGAGCAGTTCTTC. This sequence encodes CASSELAGAENEQFF.

The gene calls are TRBV4-1 and TRBJ2-5, with TRBD2 matching 8 bases. The V and J ends lost 2 bases and 3 bases, in that order; junction bases with no gene match: 8. CDR1 and CDR2 from the germline V gene are MGHRA and YSYEKL. The CDR3 is 16 amino acids. CDR3 in DNA: TGCGCCAGCAGCCAAATCTTCACTAGCGGAAAAGAGACCCAGTACTTC. This codes for CASSQIFTSGKETQYF.

The V and J genes are TRBV10-1 and TRBJ2-7, with 13 positions matching TRBD2. The V segment lost 7 bases and the J segment 0 bases; nucleotides outside the gene matches: 21. CDR3 length equals 21 residues. Germline loops: CDR1 WNHNN, CDR2 SYGVQD (reference sequence). The CDR3, as DNA: TGCGCCAGCATCTTTGGGACTAGCGGGGCGCTGGGAGGGGTTCCCTCCTACGAGCAGTACGTC. Its protein product is CASIFGTSGALGGVPSYEQYV.

The V gene is TRBV14, the J gene TRBJ1-2; TRBD1 aligns across 8 bases. Germline loops: CDR1 SGHDN, CDR2 FVKESK. After removal of 7 bases from V and 5 bases from J, the junction contained 12 bases not matched to a gene. The length of the CDR3 is 15 residues. CDR3 in DNA: TGTGCCAGCACCCACCCCGAGGACAGGGTTTATGGCTACACCTTC. Amino acids: CASTHPEDRVYGYTF. Based on the CDR3 plus reference TRBV14 and TRBJ1-2, the full variable domain is EAGVTQFPSHSVIEKGQTVTLRCDPISGHDNLYWYRRVMGKEIKFLLHFVKESKQDESGMPNNRFLAERTGGTYSTLKVQPAELEDSGVYFCASTHPEDRVYGYTFGSGTRLTVV.

This chain connects TRBV30 to TRBJ2-1; D might be TRBD2 (6 bases). Germline CDR1 GTSNPN, CDR2 SVGIG (reference sequence). V was shortened by 5 bases and J by 2 bases, with 13 bases between the two germline ends. The CDR3 is 14 residues long. CDR3 amino acids: CAWLLAGPYNEQFF. For the CDR3, the DNA is TGTGCCTGGTTACTAGCCGGCCCCTACAATGAGCAGTTCTTC.

V usage is TRBV2 and J usage is TRBJ2-5; D gene unclear. Germline CDR1 and CDR2: SNHLY and FYNNEI. This CDR3 contains 13 residues. Trimming shortened V by 6 bases and J by 2 bases, and 10 bases separated the two germline ends. CDR3 coding DNA: TGTGCCAGCAGAAGAGACTCACAAGAGACCCAGTACTTC. Translation gives CASRRDSQETQYF.

The chain is built from TRBV6-5 and TRBJ2-7; possibly TRBD1 for D (6 bases). The CDR3 totals 14 residues. Looked up from germline, CDR1 is MNHEY and CDR2 is SVGAGI. The V gene lost 6 bases and the J gene lost 1 base, with 13 bases spanning the gap. CDR3 amino acids: CASRQGKGSYEQYV. In nucleotides, the CDR3 is TGTGCCAGCAGACAGGGAAAAGGGTCCTACGAGCAGTACGTC.

This clone was detected only once. The chain has TRBV5-1 and TRBJ2-1; 10 bases are shared with TRBD1. Trimming removed 2 bases from V and 7 bases from J; junction bases left unmatched: 9. The CDR3 runs to 16 residues. CDR1 and CDR2 from the germline V gene are SGHRS and YFSETQ. The CDR3 coding sequence is TGCGCCAGCAGCTTACCGGGACAGGGGAGGGAGAATGAGCAGTTCTTC. Translated: CASSLPGQGRENEQFF. Using reference TRBV5-1 and TRBJ2-1 for the parts outside the CDR3, the full variable domain is KAGVTQTPRYLIKTRGQQVTLSCSPISGHRSVSWYQQTPGQGLQFLFEYFSETQRNKGNFPGRFSGRQFSNSRSEMNVSTLELGDSALYLCASSLPGQGRENEQFFGPGTRLTVL.

This clone is a singleton in its sample. V and J are TRBV7-8 and TRBJ2-4; D is unclear. The CDR3 sequence is 12 residues long. CDR1 and CDR2 (germline): SGHVS, FQNEAQ. The V and J ends lost 3 bases and 5 bases respectively, with 5 bases between them. CDR3 residues: CASSFAENIQYF. CDR3 bases: TGTGCCAGCAGCTTTGCAGAAAACATTCAGTACTTC.

The J gene is TRBJ2-1, the V gene TRBV27; perhaps TRBD2 as D (6 bases). There are 15 residues in the CDR3. Trimming removed 8 bases from V and 0 bases from J, with 14 bases in between. Germline CDR1 is MNHEY and CDR2 is SMNVEV (reference sequence). CDR3: CASLGLKRSYNEQFF. In DNA form, the CDR3 reads TGTGCCAGCCTGGGACTGAAACGCTCCTACAATGAGCAGTTCTTC.

This chain links TRBV29-1 with TRBJ1-5, with a tentative D call TRBD1 (5 bases). Germline CDR1 reads SQVTM; CDR2 reads ANQGSEA. The CDR3 is 13 amino acids. Trimming left V 4 bases short and J 3 bases short, with 10 bases between. The CDR3 DNA is TGCAGCGTTGCGACAGAAATCAATCAGCCCCAGCATTTT. It encodes CSVATEINQPQHF.

This clone was seen only once. The chain joins TRBV11-2 to TRBJ1-1; D is ambiguous. V lost 3 bases, J lost 0 bases, and 5 bases lay in between. Looked up from germline, CDR1 is SGHAT and CDR2 is FQNNGV. This CDR3 contains 13 residues. CDR3 sequence (DNA): TGTGCCAGCAGCTTTCGAGTGAACACTGAAGCTTTCTTT. Protein product: CASSFRVNTEAFF. The entire variable domain, with the rest obtained from reference TRBV11-2 and TRBJ1-1, is as follows: EAGVAQSPRYKIIEKRQSVAFWCNPISGHATLYWYQQILGQGPKLLIQFQNNGVVDDSQLPKDRFSAERLKGVDSTLKIQPAKLEDSAVYLCASSFRVNTEAFFGQGTRLTVV.

The sample holds a few counts of this clone. The chain uses TRBV18 and TRBJ1-4, with D tentatively TRBD1 (6 bases). This CDR3 is built from 16 residues. V shed 2 bases and J shed 5 bases, with 15 bases lying between them. Germline CDR1 KGHSH, CDR2 LQKENI. CDR3 bases: TGTGCCAGCTCACCAGGGACACAAACTTTAAATGAAAAACTGTTTTTT. Translated: CASSPGTQTLNEKLFF. The full variable domain, rest sourced from reference TRBV18 and TRBJ1-4, is NAGVMQNPRHLVRRRGQEARLRCSPMKGHSHVYWYRQLPEEGLKFMVYLQKENIIDESGMPKERFSAEFPKEGPSILRIQQVVRGDSAAYFCASSPGTQTLNEKLFFGSGTQLSVL.

V is TRBV7-2 and J is TRBJ1-6; D not resolved. This CDR3 has 15 residues. Germline CDR1 SGHTA, CDR2 FQGNSA. Trimming took off 5 bases at V and 9 bases at J, with 17 bases between the two ends. The CDR3 nucleotides are TGTGCCAGCAGCCGTATCTCTGACACTTTTTCACCCCTCCACTTT. Its protein product is CASSRISDTFSPLHF.

The chain employs TRBV18 and TRBJ1-2, with D unresolved. This CDR3 has 16 residues. From germline, CDR1 is KGHSH and CDR2 LQKENI. Trimming removed 4 bases from V and 0 bases from J, with 15 bases in between. CDR3 amino acids: CASSQNSPRANYGYTF. The CDR3 DNA is TGTGCCAGCTCACAGAACTCCCCGAGGGCTAACTATGGCTACACCTTC.

This chain links TRBV29-1 with TRBJ2-3, with D unresolved. The V gene's germline CDR1 is SQVTM and CDR2 ANQGSEA. The CDR3 spans 14 residues. The ends were cut back, 3 bases at V and 2 bases at J, with 12 bases in the middle. CDR3 coding DNA: TGCAGCGTTGAGGGTAGGAGAAACACAGATACGCAGTATTTT. Translated, it gives CSVEGRRNTDTQYF.

The table lists this clone with a count of one. This rearrangement joins TRBV28 to TRBJ1-2; D remains unclear. The CDR3 has 14 residues. In germline, CDR1 is MDHEN, CDR2 SYDVKM. V was pared by 3 bases and J by 3 bases, with 11 bases between. CDR3 coding DNA: TGTGCCAGCAGTTTTCCATTACGGGACTATGGCTACACCTTC. Residues: CASSFPLRDYGYTF.

The J gene is TRBJ1-2, the V gene TRBV27; unclear D gene. V was shortened by 4 bases and J by 4 bases, with 13 bases between the two germline ends. CDR1 MNHEY and CDR2 SMNVEV come from the germline V gene (reference sequence). The CDR3 loop spans 14 amino acids. This chain's CDR3 is CASSSAGDSYGYTF. CDR3 DNA: TGTGCCAGCAGTTCCGCGGGAGACTCCTATGGCTACACCTTC.

The chain employs TRBV28 and TRBJ2-5; 9 bases agree with TRBD2. From germline, CDR1 is MDHEN and CDR2 SYDVKM. The CDR3 extends over 15 amino acids. V lost 3 bases, J lost 1 base, and 3 bases stayed unmatched. The CDR3 is CASSLASGAQETQYF. CDR3 sequence (DNA): TGTGCCAGCAGTTTGGCTAGCGGGGCCCAAGAGACCCAGTACTTC.

This sequence joins TRBV14 and TRBJ1-4; D may be TRBD1 (6 bases). Looked up from germline, CDR1 is SGHDN and CDR2 is FVKESK. With 2 bases removed from V and 10 bases from J, the gap between germline ends came to 14 bases. The CDR3 is made up of 14 amino acids. The chain's CDR3 is CASSQNQGNGKLFF. In DNA, the CDR3 is TGTGCCAGCAGCCAAAACCAGGGGAACGGAAAACTGTTTTTT.